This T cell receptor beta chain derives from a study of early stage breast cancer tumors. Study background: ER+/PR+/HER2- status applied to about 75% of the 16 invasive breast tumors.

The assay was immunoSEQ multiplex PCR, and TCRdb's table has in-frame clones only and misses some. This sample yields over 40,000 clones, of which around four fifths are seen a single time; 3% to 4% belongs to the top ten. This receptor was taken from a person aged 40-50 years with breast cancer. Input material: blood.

The DNA for the CDR3 is TGCGCCAGCAGCCAGGTTGGGACTAGCGGGAGTAAGAACATTCAGTACTTC. Residues: CASSQVGTSGSKNIQYF. The genes are TRBV4-1 and TRBJ2-4, with TRBD2 identical over 14 bases. Losses at the gene ends were 3 bases for V and 7 bases for J; bases not matched to a gene: 8. Germline CDR1 MGHRA, CDR2 YSYEKL. The CDR3 is made up of 17 amino acids.